Included here is one TCR beta chain sequence, with context. The record originates from a study of cytomegalovirus exposure and HLA in healthy donors. The CDR3 runs to 14 residues. The germline CDR1 and CDR2 sequences are SGHVS and FQNEAQ. Trimming left V 2 bases short and J 1 base short, with 8 bases between. In the PCR, 60 Vbeta and 13 Jbeta primers were used. Original handling: Later, an analysis found 65 million to 85 million unique TCR beta chains, and 8.5 million to 12 million of these were shared. Method: immunoSEQ multiplex PCR; TCRdb's copy keeps in-frame clones and lacks some. For V, J and clone size, that table is used; D and trimming come from the DNA. The table includes 120,000 or so clones, 75% to 85% detected once.

The clonotype was recovered from a woman between 50 and 59 years old in good health and CMV-seropositive. Specimen: PBMCs. V usage is TRBV7-8 and J usage is TRBJ2-5; D call uncertain. DNA of the CDR3: TGTGCCAGCAGCTTATTTCCGGGCCAAGAGACCCAGTACTTC. It encodes CASSLFPGQETQYF.